The 18 T cell receptor beta chains below all came from one sample that was sequenced in a study of control samples from healthy donors and cancer patients. Using immunoSEQ multiplex PCR, the repertoire was profiled, and TCRdb retains in-frame clones only, with some absent. The table lists around 72,000 clones, roughly 80% of them singletons. Sequencing input: blood. The source of these receptors is a man aged 45-65 years in good health.

This clone has only a few counts. J is TRBJ2-1 and V is TRBV19; D is undetermined. The CDR3 covers 15 residues. Trimming shortened V by 5 bases and J by 0 bases, and 11 bases separated the two germline ends. CDR1 is LNHDA and CDR2 is SQIVND in the germline V gene (reference sequence). CDR3 region: CASSDERLSYNEQFF. CDR3 nucleotides: TGTGCCAGTAGTGATGAGCGCCTCTCCTACAATGAGCAGTTCTTC.

This chain uses TRBV18 with TRBJ2-1; 9 bases fit TRBD2. The CDR3 consists of 15 residues. V shed 2 bases, J shed 9 bases, and the junction held 8 bases outside the gene matches. Germline V gene lookup returns CDR1 KGHSH and CDR2 LQKENI. CDR3 nucleotides: TGTGCCAGCTCACCATATAGCGGGAGCTCCGGTGAGCAGTTCTTC. Its protein product is CASSPYSGSSGEQFF.

A word on this clone: No DNA is shown, since the ends of the CDR3 on it are uncertain; the CDR3 is the one TCRdb lists. This rearrangement joins TRBV30 to TRBJ1-5; the table assigns TRBD1, which was not confirmed against the DNA. Including both end residues, the CDR3 is 14 amino acids long. Germline values: CDR1 GTSNPN, CDR2 SVGIG (reference sequence). The CDR3 region is CAWSVGQGSQPRHF.

A single count supports this clone. The rearrangement joins TRBV7-9 to TRBJ1-1; the match to TRBD1 covers 11 bases. Germline-derived CDR1 and CDR2 are SEHNR and FQNEAQ (reference sequence). The CDR3 consists of 17 residues. V was clipped by 2 bases and J by 2 bases; unmatched bases: 7. As DNA, the CDR3 is TGTGCCAGCAGCTTATACGGGACAGGGGGAGCAAACACTGAAGCTTTCTTT. Encoded protein: CASSLYGTGGANTEAFF.

J is TRBJ1-2 and V is TRBV7-3; 8 bases match TRBD1. Per germline, CDR1 SGHTA and CDR2 FQGTGA. With V trimmed by 1 base and J by 6 bases, 4 bases remained unmatched. The CDR3 totals 14 residues. The CDR3 nucleotides are TGTGCCAGCAGCTTAATGGCAGGGGGCGATGGCTACACCTTC. As protein: CASSLMAGGDGYTF.

V usage is TRBV21-1 and J usage is TRBJ2-1; the listed D gene, TRBD2, was not tested against the DNA. TRBV21-1 is reported as a pseudogene. The CDR3 is 18 amino acids. CDR3 residues: CASTPGLAEQPSYNEQFF. The CDR3 region has the DNA TGTGCCAGCACCCCCGGACTAGCGGAACAACCTTCCTACAATGAGCAGTTCTTC.

The chain employs TRBV4-3 and TRBJ2-5, with no clear D. Germline V CDR1 and CDR2: LGHNA, YSLEER. V shed 0 bases and J shed 4 bases, with 6 bases lying between them. The CDR3 runs 13 residues. DNA for the CDR3: TGCGCCAGCAGCCAAGATCGGCGAGAGACCCAGTACTTC. Residues: CASSQDRRETQYF.

This clone was seen once. The chain combines TRBV14 with TRBJ2-3; no definite D call. With 4 bases removed from V and 1 base from J, the gap between germline ends came to 3 bases. Germline CDR1 and CDR2: SGHDN and FVKESK. The length of the CDR3 is 12 residues. CDR3 amino acids: CASSPRTDTQYF. The CDR3 DNA sequence: TGTGCCAGCAGCCCTCGCACAGATACGCAGTATTTT.

V gene TRBV19 combines with J gene TRBJ2-2, with D perhaps assigned TRBD1 or TRBD2 (5 bases each). Germline assignment: CDR1 LNHDA and CDR2 SQIVND (reference sequence). V lost 3 bases, J lost 0 bases, and 8 bases lay in between. The CDR3 sequence is 15 residues long. CDR3 sequence reads: CASSIGTANTGELFF. The DNA for the CDR3 is TGTGCCAGTAGTATCGGGACGGCGAACACCGGGGAGCTGTTTTTT.

This clone appeared once. The V gene is TRBV7-2, the J gene TRBJ2-1, with 8 bases fitting TRBD2. Germline-derived CDR1 and CDR2 are SGHTA and FQGNSA. V was clipped by 3 bases and J by 10 bases; unmatched bases: 8. The CDR3 has 14 amino acids. Here the CDR3 DNA reads TGTGCCAGCAGCTTTTATCACGGCGGGGGGGAGCAGTTCTTC. Amino acid sequence: CASSFYHGGGEQFF.

V is TRBV29-1 and J is TRBJ1-1, with D possibly matching TRBD1 (6 bases). V lost 0 bases to trimming and J lost 10 bases, with 27 bases between them. The CDR3 is made up of 17 amino acids. Germline lookup yields CDR1 SQVTM and CDR2 ANQGSEA. CDR3 nucleotides: TGCAGCGTTGAAGATCAGGTATTCGGGGAACAGGGCTTTCGAGCTTTCTTT. Its translation is CSVEDQVFGEQGFRAFF.

The CDR3 nucleotides read TGCAGTGCTAGTATTTGGGGCACAGATACGCAGTATTTT. Amino acids: CSASIWGTDTQYF. This chain joins TRBV20-1 and TRBJ2-3; D is undetermined. This CDR3 is 13 amino acids long. Per germline, CDR1 DFQATT and CDR2 SNEGSKA (reference sequence). Trimming took off 3 bases at V and 1 base at J, with 8 bases between the two ends.

The V and J genes are TRBV7-2 and TRBJ2-7, with D possibly TRBD1 on 6 matching bases. The CDR3 is 13 residues long. V gave up 6 bases and J gave up 2 bases, with 11 bases separating them. Per the germline V gene, CDR1 is SGHTA and CDR2 is FQGNSA. The CDR3 here is CASSSQGPYEQYF. CDR3 nucleotides: TGTGCCAGCAGTTCACAGGGCCCCTACGAGCAGTACTTC.

The rearrangement links TRBV18 to TRBJ2-7; tentatively, D is TRBD2 (6 bases). The CDR3 extends over 14 amino acids. V shed 3 bases and J shed 6 bases, with 15 bases lying between them. CDR1 is KGHSH and CDR2 is LQKENI in the germline V gene. The DNA for the CDR3 is TGTGCCAGCTCACCCCGGGACTTCATCGGCGAGCAGTACTTC. Translating it yields CASSPRDFIGEQYF.

The chain couples TRBV6-5 to TRBJ2-7, with D maybe TRBD2 (5 bases). V was clipped by 5 bases and J by 5 bases, with 7 bases between them. Per the germline V gene, CDR1 is MNHEY and CDR2 is SVGAGI. This CDR3 has 11 residues. CDR3: CASSRADEQYF. The CDR3 nucleotides read TGTGCCAGCAGTAGAGCGGACGAGCAGTACTTC.

The genes are TRBV4-3 and TRBJ1-2; the D is unclear. With 0 bases removed from V and 0 bases from J, the gap between germline ends came to 8 bases. The CDR3 loop spans 15 amino acids. Looked up from germline, CDR1 is LGHNA and CDR2 is YSLEER. CDR3 sequence reads: CASSQDTGSNYGYTF. CDR3 coding DNA: TGCGCCAGCAGCCAAGATACCGGCTCTAACTATGGCTACACCTTC.

The V gene is TRBV30, the J gene TRBJ2-2; D not certain. V lost 1 base and J lost 6, with 15 bases in between. CDR1 and CDR2 from the germline V gene are GTSNPN and SVGIG (reference sequence). The CDR3 sequence is 15 residues long. CDR3 loop: CAWSGTTRSSGELFF. CDR3 nucleotides: TGTGCCTGGAGTGGAACCACCCGATCCTCCGGGGAGCTGTTTTTT.

J is TRBJ1-4 and V is TRBV18; D gene unclear. Germline loops: CDR1 KGHSH, CDR2 LQKENI. This CDR3 contains 15 residues. The V end was cut by 1 base, the J end by 1 base, with 7 bases between. The CDR3 DNA follows: TGTGCCAGCTCACCACTCGGCAGAACTAATGAAAAACTGTTTTTT. Translating it yields CASSPLGRTNEKLFF.